This entry lists 19 T cell receptor beta chains sequenced from one sample in a study of blood T cells in healthy people across ages. Combining a sample-barcoded 5' primer with a J-beta primer mix, a second PCR ran for roughly 6 to 12 cycles. TCRdb processed the 5' RACE reads anew with MiXCR; each CDR3 protein has one entry. The sample lists 790,000 or so distinct CDR3 sequences, 35% to 50% occurring once. Sequenced: blood. These receptors all stem from a man older than 75 in good health.

With regard to this clonotype: A read error may explain this, as a much larger clone is one base away. The rearrangement uses TRBV9 and TRBJ2-7; perhaps TRBD2 as D (5 bases). CDR3 length: 14 residues. Trimming stripped 4 bases from V and 7 bases from J, with 18 bases between. CDR1 is SGDLS and CDR2 is YYNGEE in the germline V gene. The CDR3 nucleotides read TGTGCCAGCAGCCCGAGAGGGATCGGGAATGAGCAGTACTTC. This sequence encodes CASSPRGIGNEQYF.

The chain is built from TRBV28 and TRBJ2-5; no clear D. V was pared by 4 bases and J by 1 base, with 7 bases between. Germline-derived CDR1 and CDR2 are MDHEN and SYDVKM. The CDR3 covers 13 residues. The CDR3 coding sequence is TGTGCCAGCAGTTCGGCTCCCCAAGAGACCCAGTACTTC. Protein sequence: CASSSAPQETQYF. Combining the CDR3 with reference TRBV28 and TRBJ2-5 gives the whole variable domain DVKVTQSSRYLVKRTGEKVFLECVQDMDHENMFWYRQDPGLGLRLIYFSYDVKMKEKGDIPEGYSVSREKKERFSLILESASTNQTSMYLCASSSAPQETQYFGPGTRLLVL.

The chain joins TRBV7-2 to TRBJ2-5, with 7 bases identical to TRBD2. Germline-derived CDR1 and CDR2 are SGHTA and FQGNSA. The CDR3 contains 15 residues. Trimming removed 1 base from V and 2 bases from J; junction bases left unmatched: 4. CDR3 protein: CASSLEPAGQETQYF. For the CDR3, the DNA is TGTGCCAGCAGCTTAGAGCCAGCGGGACAAGAGACCCAGTACTTC.

Only a few counts were recorded for this clonotype. The chain couples TRBV20-1 to TRBJ2-5; 7 positions match TRBD2. The V gene's germline CDR1 is DFQATT and CDR2 SNEGSKA (reference sequence). CDR3 length: 13 residues. With 4 bases clipped from V and 1 base from J, the junction kept 3 bases outside the gene matches. CDR3 region: CSATGLGQETQYF. Here the CDR3 DNA reads TGCAGTGCTACCGGACTAGGCCAAGAGACCCAGTACTTC.

The V and J genes are TRBV28 and TRBJ1-5; maybe TRBD1 (5 bases). CDR1 and CDR2 from the germline V gene are MDHEN and SYDVKM. This CDR3 has 15 amino acids. Trimming removed 7 bases at V and 0 bases at J, with 13 bases between. CDR3 DNA sequence: TGTGCCAGCACCCAAAGGGGTGTTAGCAATCAGCCCCAGCATTTT. Translating it yields CASTQRGVSNQPQHF.

The chain uses TRBV5-6 and TRBJ2-7; D is possibly TRBD1 (5 bases). The length of the CDR3 is 13 residues. Germline V gene lookup returns CDR1 SGHDT and CDR2 YYEEEE. V was pared by 2 bases and J by 4 bases, with 10 bases between. In DNA, the CDR3 is TGTGCCAGCAGCTTAACACAGGCATACGAGCAGTACTTC. This codes for CASSLTQAYEQYF.

The chain couples TRBV5-1 to TRBJ1-1; maybe TRBD1 (6 bases). The V and J ends lost 4 bases and 2 bases respectively, with 12 bases between them. Per the germline V gene, CDR1 is SGHRS and CDR2 is YFSETQ. The CDR3 is made up of 14 amino acids. CDR3 protein: CASSITGTNTEAFF. The CDR3 region has the DNA TGCGCCAGCAGCATTACAGGGACAAACACTGAAGCTTTCTTT.

On this clonotype: At one boundary the junction diverges from the germline segment, which might be a read error. The chain is built from TRBV20-1 and TRBJ1-5, with TRBD1 matching 10 bases. CDR1 is DFQATT and CDR2 is SNEGSKA in the germline V gene (reference sequence). The CDR3 consists of 15 residues. This CDR3 reads CSARTTGGPNQPSIF. DNA for the CDR3: TGCAGTGCTAGAACGACAGGGGGCCCAAATCAGCCCAGCATTTTT.

A few counts support this clonotype. This chain connects TRBV4-1 to TRBJ2-7; D unresolved. Trimming stripped 4 bases from V and 5 bases from J, with 15 bases between. The CDR3 has 14 residues. Germline CDR1 and CDR2: MGHRA and YSYEKL. Here the CDR3 reads CASSPLSTRDEQYF. CDR3 coding DNA: TGCGCCAGCAGCCCCCTGAGCACGAGAGACGAGCAGTACTTC.

V gene TRBV20-1 combines with J gene TRBJ2-1; 10 bases agree with TRBD2. The V segment lost 3 bases and the J segment 3 bases; nucleotides outside the gene matches: 2. Germline values: CDR1 DFQATT, CDR2 SNEGSKA (reference sequence). CDR3 size: 14 residues. The CDR3 sequence is CSASRTSGYNEQFF. The CDR3 DNA sequence: TGCAGTGCTAGTAGGACTAGCGGCTACAATGAGCAGTTCTTC.

This clonotype was counted ten times or more. At one boundary the junction diverges from the germline segment, which might be a read error. J is TRBJ2-5 and V is TRBV5-1, with D possibly TRBD1 on 7 matching bases. CDR3 size: 14 residues. From germline, CDR1 is SGHRS and CDR2 YFSETQ. The CDR3 bases are TGTGCCAGCAGCTTAGCAGGGGGGCAAGAGACCCAGTACTTC. It codes for CASSLAGGQETQYF.

The chain has TRBV7-2 and TRBJ1-4; the D is unclear. From germline, CDR1 is SGHTA and CDR2 FQGNSA. The CDR3 consists of 14 residues. The V and J ends lost 1 base and 5 bases respectively, with 8 bases between them. In DNA form, the CDR3 reads TGTGCCAGCAGCTTAGAGGTCGGCAATGAAAAACTGTTTTTT. Translation gives CASSLEVGNEKLFF.

This clonotype was seen only a few times. This chain connects TRBV29-1 to TRBJ2-2; D is possibly TRBD2 (6 bases). The germline gives CDR1 SQVTM, CDR2 ANQGSEA. CDR3 size: 13 residues. Deletions cut 7 bases from V and 6 bases from J, with 15 bases between. The CDR3 DNA follows: TGCAGCGCCACGGTTGGGGGGTCCGGGGAGCTGTTTTTT. Its translation: CSATVGGSGELFF.

The chain carries TRBV6-5 and TRBJ1-2; tentatively, D is TRBD1 (5 bases). The CDR3 runs to 13 residues. Trimming removed 2 bases from V and 7 bases from J, with 11 bases in between. The germline CDR1 and CDR2 sequences are MNHEY and SVGAGI. In nucleotides, the CDR3 is TGTGCCAGCAGTTACGTGACCCAGGGTGGCTACACCTTC. Amino acid sequence: CASSYVTQGGYTF.

This sequence joins TRBV5-1 and TRBJ2-6, with D possibly matching TRBD1 (5 bases). Trimming removed 3 bases from V and 2 bases from J, with 9 bases in between. CDR3 length: 15 residues. CDR1 is SGHRS, CDR2 YFSETQ, per germline. This CDR3 reads CASSSPGPGANVLTF. CDR3 DNA sequence: TGCGCCAGCAGCTCACCAGGGCCTGGGGCCAACGTCCTGACTTTC.

The V and J genes are TRBV5-1 and TRBJ1-2, with D possibly being TRBD1 (6 bases). V gave up 2 bases and J gave up 3 bases, with 14 bases separating them. The germline V gene encodes CDR1 SGHRS and CDR2 YFSETQ. The CDR3 is 15 amino acids. In nucleotides, the CDR3 is TGCGCCAGCAGCTTTCGGGGGGCTCACGACTATGGCTACACCTTC. Its translation: CASSFRGAHDYGYTF.

The chain recombines TRBV20-1 with TRBJ2-7; D is unresolved. With the DNA end fitting TRBJ2-5 better, the J assignment may be wrong. This CDR3 has 12 amino acids. Germline CDR1 and CDR2: DFQATT and SNEGSKA (reference sequence). The CDR3 spells CSARIPSETQYF. The CDR3 DNA reads as TGCAGTGCTAGGATCCCGTCAGAGACCCAGTACTTC.

This chain joins TRBV3-1 and TRBJ1-2; 7 bases are a match to TRBD1. CDR1 and CDR2 (germline): LGHDT, YNNKEL (reference sequence). V was pared by 2 bases and J by 7 bases, with 1 base of the junction left unmatched. This CDR3 spans 12 amino acids. The CDR3 protein is CASSQNRGGYTF. The CDR3 DNA reads as TGTGCCAGCAGCCAAAACAGGGGTGGCTACACCTTC.

This clonotype has a count of ten or more. This rearrangement joins TRBV20-1 to TRBJ1-2; unclear D gene. Germline CDR1 DFQATT, CDR2 SNEGSKA (reference sequence). This CDR3 is built from 14 residues. Trimming pared 5 bases from V and 2 bases from J, leaving 15 bases between. Here the CDR3 DNA reads TGCAGTGCTCCCACCCGGGTCAGCAACTATGGCTACACCTTC. Translated: CSAPTRVSNYGYTF.